This T cell receptor (beta chain) is from a study of blood T cell repertoires in COVID-19. Assay: immunoSEQ multiplex PCR; the TCRdb copy retains only in-frame clones and omits some. This sample has roughly 410,000 clones, with 89% found just once. The specimen was peripheral blood. The receptor was derived from a man aged 35 to 55 with acute or convalescent COVID-19.

CDR3 nucleotides: TGTGCCAGCAGCCAAGAATTGCAAAGACTAGCGGGGGGGAATGAGCAGTTCTTC. Translating gives CASSQELQRLAGGNEQFF. This chain connects TRBV4-2 to TRBJ2-1; the match to TRBD2 covers 14 bases. J gave up 7 bases and V 0 bases, and 8 bases lay outside the gene matches. CDR1 is LGHNA, CDR2 YNFKEQ, per germline. The CDR3 is 18 residues long.